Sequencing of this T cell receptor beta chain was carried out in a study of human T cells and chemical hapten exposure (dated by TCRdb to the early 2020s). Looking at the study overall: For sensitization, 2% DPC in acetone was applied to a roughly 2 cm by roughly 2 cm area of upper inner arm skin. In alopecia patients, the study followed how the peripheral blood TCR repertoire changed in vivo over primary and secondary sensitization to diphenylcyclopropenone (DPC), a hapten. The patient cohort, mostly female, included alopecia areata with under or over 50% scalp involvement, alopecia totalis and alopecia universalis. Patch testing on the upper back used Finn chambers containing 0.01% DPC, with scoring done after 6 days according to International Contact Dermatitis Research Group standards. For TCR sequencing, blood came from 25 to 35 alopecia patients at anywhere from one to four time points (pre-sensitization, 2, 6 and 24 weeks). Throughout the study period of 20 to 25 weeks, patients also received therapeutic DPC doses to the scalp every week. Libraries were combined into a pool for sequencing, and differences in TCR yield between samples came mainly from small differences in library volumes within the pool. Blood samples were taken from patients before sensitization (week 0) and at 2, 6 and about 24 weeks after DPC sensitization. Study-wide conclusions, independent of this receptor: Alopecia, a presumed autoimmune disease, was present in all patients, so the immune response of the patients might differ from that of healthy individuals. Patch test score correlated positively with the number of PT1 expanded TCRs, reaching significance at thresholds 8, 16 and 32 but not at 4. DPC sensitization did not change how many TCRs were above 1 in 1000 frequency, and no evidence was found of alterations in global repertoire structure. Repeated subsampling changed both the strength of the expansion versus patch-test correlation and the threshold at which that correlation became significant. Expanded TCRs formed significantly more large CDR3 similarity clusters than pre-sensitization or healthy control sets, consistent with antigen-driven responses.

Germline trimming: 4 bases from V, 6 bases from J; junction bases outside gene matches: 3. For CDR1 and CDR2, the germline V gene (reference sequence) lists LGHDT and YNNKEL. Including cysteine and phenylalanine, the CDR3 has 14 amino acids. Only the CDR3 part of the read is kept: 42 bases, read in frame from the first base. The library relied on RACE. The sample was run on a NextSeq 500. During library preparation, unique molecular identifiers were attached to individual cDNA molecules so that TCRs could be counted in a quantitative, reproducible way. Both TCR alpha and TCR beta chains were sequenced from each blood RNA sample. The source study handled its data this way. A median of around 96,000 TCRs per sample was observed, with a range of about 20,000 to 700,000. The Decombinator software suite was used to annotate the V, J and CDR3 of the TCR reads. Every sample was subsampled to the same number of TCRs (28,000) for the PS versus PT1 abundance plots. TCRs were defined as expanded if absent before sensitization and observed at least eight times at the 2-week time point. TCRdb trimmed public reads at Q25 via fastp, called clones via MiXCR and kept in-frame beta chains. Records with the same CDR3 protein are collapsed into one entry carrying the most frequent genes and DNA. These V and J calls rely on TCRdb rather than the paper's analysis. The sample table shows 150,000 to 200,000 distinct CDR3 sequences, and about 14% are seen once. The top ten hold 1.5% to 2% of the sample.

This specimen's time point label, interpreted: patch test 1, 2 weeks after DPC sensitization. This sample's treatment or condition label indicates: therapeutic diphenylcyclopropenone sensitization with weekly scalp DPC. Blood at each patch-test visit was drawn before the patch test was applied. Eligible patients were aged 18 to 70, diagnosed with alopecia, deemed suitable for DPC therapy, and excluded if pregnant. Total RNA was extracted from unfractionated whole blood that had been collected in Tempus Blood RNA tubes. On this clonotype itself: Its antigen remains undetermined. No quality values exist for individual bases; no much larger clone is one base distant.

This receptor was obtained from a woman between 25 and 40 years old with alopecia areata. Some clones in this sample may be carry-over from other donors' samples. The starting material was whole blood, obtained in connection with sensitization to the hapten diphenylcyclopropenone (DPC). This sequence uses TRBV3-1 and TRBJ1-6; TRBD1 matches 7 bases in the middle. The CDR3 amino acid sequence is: CASSLGQRNSPLHF. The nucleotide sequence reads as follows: TGTGCCAGCAGCCTGGGACAGCGTAATTCACCCCTCCACTTT.